The entry below gives a single TCR beta chain sequence along with its context. Its target is not known. These data originate in a study of identical twins. TCRdb re-derived calls from the 5' RACE reads in MiXCR, one entry per CDR3 protein. The sample yields about 520,000 distinct CDR3 sequences, about 20% seen once. General observations from the study: The study based its conclusions on cross-sectional statistical analysis and did not follow the same donors. Excess twin sharing in beta out-of-frame sequences was weaker.

The germline V gene has CDR1 DFQATT and CDR2 SNEGSKA (reference sequence). There are 16 residues in the CDR3. V was shortened by 0 bases and J by 5 bases, with 16 bases between the two germline ends. The sample also formed part of further work on T cells expressing NK-cell markers. From that report: Sorted T-cell subsets CD3+CD56+NKG2C+, CD3+CD56+NKG2C- and CD3+CD56-NKG2C+ were TCR beta-sequenced. Six donors had dominant NKG2C+ clonotypes that comprised about 1.0-8% of their CD8+ T cells.

The chain combines TRBV20-1 with TRBJ2-2; unclear D gene. Sequenced sample: CD4+ T cells sorted from blood. The sequence derives from a woman aged 18-29 years in good health. CDR3 nucleotide sequence: TGCAGTGCTAGAGATCTCATTTCAGGTTCTACCGGGGAGCTGTTTTTT. Protein: CSARDLISGSTGELFF.